Here is one T cell receptor beta chain with its context. Deletions cut 3 bases from V and 5 bases from J, with 9 bases between. This CDR3 has 13 amino acids. CDR1 and CDR2 (germline): SGDLS, YYNGEE. Then a second PCR, running about 6 to 12 cycles, was carried out with a sample-barcoded 5' primer and a J-beta primer mix. All samples gave at least 2.5 million CDR3-containing paired-end reads. TCRdb fed the 5' RACE reads into MiXCR, producing one record per CDR3 protein. This sample has some 1.7 million distinct CDR3 sequences; under 30% occur once, and the top ten carry about 7.7%. The sample belongs to a study of blood T cells in healthy people across ages.

This receptor was identified in a woman younger than 45 in good health. The chain joins TRBV9 to TRBJ2-1, with D possibly being TRBD2 (5 bases). Sequenced material: blood. As DNA, the CDR3 is TGTGCCAGCAGCGGATTAGCGCACAATGAGCAGTTCTTC. Translating it yields CASSGLAHNEQFF.